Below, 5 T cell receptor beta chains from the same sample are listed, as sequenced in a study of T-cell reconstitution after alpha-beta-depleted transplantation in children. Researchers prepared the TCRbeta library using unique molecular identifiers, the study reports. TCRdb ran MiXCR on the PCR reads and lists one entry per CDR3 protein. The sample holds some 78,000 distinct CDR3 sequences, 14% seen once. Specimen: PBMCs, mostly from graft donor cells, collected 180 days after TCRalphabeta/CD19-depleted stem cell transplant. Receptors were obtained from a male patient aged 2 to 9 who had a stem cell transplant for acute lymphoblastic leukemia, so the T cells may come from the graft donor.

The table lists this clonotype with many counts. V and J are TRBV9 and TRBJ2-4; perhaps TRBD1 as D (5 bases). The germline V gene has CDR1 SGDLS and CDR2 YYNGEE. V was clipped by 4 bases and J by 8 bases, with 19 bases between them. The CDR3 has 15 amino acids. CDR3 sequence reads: CASSPDRIQGDIQYF. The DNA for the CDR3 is TGTGCCAGCAGCCCCGATCGAATTCAGGGTGACATTCAGTACTTC.

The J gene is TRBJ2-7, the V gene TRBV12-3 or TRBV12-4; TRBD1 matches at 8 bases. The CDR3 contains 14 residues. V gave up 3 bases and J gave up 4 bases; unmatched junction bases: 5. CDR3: CASSFRGRKYEQYF. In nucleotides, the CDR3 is TGTGCCAGCAGTTTCAGGGGGCGGAAGTACGAGCAGTACTTC.

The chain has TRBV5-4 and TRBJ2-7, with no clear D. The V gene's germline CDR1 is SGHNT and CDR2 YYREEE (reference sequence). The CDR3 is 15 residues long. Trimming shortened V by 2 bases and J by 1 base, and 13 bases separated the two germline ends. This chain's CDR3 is CASSFRDGGSYEQYF. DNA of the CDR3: TGTGCCAGCAGCTTTCGTGACGGTGGATCCTACGAGCAGTACTTC.

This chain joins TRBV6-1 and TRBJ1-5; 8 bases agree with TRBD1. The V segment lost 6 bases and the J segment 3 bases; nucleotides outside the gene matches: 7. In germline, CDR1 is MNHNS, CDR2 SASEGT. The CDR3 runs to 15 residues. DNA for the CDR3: TGTGCCAGCAGCGGACAGGGAAAAGCCAATCAGCCCCAGCATTTT. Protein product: CASSGQGKANQPQHF.

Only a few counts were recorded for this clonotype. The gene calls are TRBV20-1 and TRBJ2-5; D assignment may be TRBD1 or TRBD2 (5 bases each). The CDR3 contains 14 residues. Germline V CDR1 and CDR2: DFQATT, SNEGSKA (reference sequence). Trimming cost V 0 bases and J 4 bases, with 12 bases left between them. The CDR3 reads CSARDHGAGETQYF. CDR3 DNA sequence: TGCAGTGCTAGAGATCACGGGGCGGGAGAGACCCAGTACTTC.